This TCR beta chain derives from a study of T cell responses to AZD1222 COVID-19 vaccine (dated by TCRdb to about 2021). About the study as a whole: TCR sequencing was performed for 233 trial participants, of whom approximately 200 were given two doses of AZD1222 and approximately 25 were given two doses of MenACWY control vaccine. Trial participants were enrolled by age into subgroups of 18-55, 56-69 and 70-plus years, and around 150, 28 and 57 TCR-sequenced participants, respectively, were included in these subgroups.

General study outcomes and caveats: Vaccine-associated CD4 TCRs spanned the whole spike protein, with dominant responses in regions 160-218 and 743-854. Most participants were white British and females outnumbered males, and the authors suggested that clonal diversity may have been underestimated. Spike-specific TCR breadth and depth rose significantly after two AZD1222 doses compared with day 0 and with MenACWY recipients. Nearly half of unique spike-specific TCRs reportedly recognized epitopes outside regions mutated in the B.1.351 and B.1.1.7 variants. Conclusions about previously exposed vaccinees were limited because only a handful of AZD1222 recipients were SARS-CoV-2 seropositive at baseline. Because no day 14 peak-response samples were available, repertoires were characterized only after the peak T cell response. The 56-69-year group was small, and its depth increase did not reach significance, likely because of low power.

Taken with the paper, the label for time point translates to: about 28 days (+/-7) after the second vaccine dose. The label giving this sample's treatment or condition can be read as: meningococcal conjugate vaccine given as trial control. The vaccinee samples were drawn from two UK trials, COV001 and COV002, one of which was a single-blind randomized controlled phase 2/3 trial testing AZD1222 (ChAdOx1 nCoV-19) in healthy adults. For TCRbeta chain sequencing, PBMC samples were collected from trial participants at day 0 and at day 28 after the second dose. The CDR3 regions of human TCRbeta chains were subjected to immunosequencing. Under the source paper's analysis protocol: Repertoire TCRs were checked for matches against a reference library of SARS-CoV-2-specific TCRs that had been generated using the MIRA antigen-specificity platform. Breadth was defined as the fraction of unique TCRs that were SARS-CoV-2-associated, and depth was defined as the fraction of total T cells that were SARS-CoV-2-associated. Using the MIRA data, each spike-specific TCR was mapped to the spike region that the TCR reacts to and placed in a CD4 or CD8 class. Log10-transformed breadth and depth values were compared by one-way ANOVA with Sidak's multiple comparisons tests. TCRdb carries this immuneACCESS record with in-frame sequences only. Its versions omit some clonotypes, under half of them owing to an unresolved V gene in the studies checked, with the rest unexplained. V and J calls and clone size are as listed in that table; D and trimming were resolved from the DNA. The sample has over 30,000 clones on record, roughly 85% of them singletons. The ten largest make up approximately 27% of the sample.

CDR1 and CDR2, per the germline V gene, are MNHEY and SVGAGI. The CDR3 has 15 amino acids, counting the end cysteine and phenylalanine. The read is trimmed to its CDR3 DNA, 45 bases read in frame from base 1. The germline V and J ends show losses of 6 bases and 8 bases respectively, and no gene match explains 9 bases of the junction. Worth noting for this clone: Its antigen is currently not known. No qualities accompany the bases; no much larger clone lies one base away.

Here the sequenced sample was peripheral blood, taken 28 days after the second dose of the MenACWY control vaccine. The receptor chain draws on TRBV6-5 and TRBJ2-1; TRBD2 fits 11 bases in the junction. The receptor was isolated from an adult who received the MenACWY meningococcal vaccine as a control. The encoded CDR3 is CASSYTSGRGHEQFF. The DNA is as follows: TGTGCCAGCAGCTACACTAGCGGGAGAGGCCATGAGCAGTTCTTC.